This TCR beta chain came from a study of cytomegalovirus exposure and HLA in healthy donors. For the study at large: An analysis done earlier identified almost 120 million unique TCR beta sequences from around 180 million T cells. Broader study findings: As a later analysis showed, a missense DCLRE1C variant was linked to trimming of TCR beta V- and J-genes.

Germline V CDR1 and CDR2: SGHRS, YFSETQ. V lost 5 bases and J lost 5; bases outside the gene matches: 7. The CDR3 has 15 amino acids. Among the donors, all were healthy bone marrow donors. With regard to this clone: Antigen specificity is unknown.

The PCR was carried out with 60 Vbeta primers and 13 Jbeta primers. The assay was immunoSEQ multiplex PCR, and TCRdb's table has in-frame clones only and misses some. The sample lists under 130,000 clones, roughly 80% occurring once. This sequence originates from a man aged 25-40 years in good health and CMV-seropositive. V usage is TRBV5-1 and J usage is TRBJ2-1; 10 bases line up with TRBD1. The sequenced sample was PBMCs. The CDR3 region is CASSYGDRGHNEQFF. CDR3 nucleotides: TGCGCCAGCAGTTACGGGGACAGGGGTCACAATGAGCAGTTCTTC. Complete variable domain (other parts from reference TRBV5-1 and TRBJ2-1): KAGVTQTPRYLIKTRGQQVTLSCSPISGHRSVSWYQQTPGQGLQFLFEYFSETQRNKGNFPGRFSGRQFSNSRSEMNVSTLELGDSALYLCASSYGDRGHNEQFFGPGTRLTVL.